This entry describes one TCR beta chain. The CDR3 sequence is 14 residues long. Per the germline V gene, CDR1 is SEHNR and CDR2 is FQNEAQ (reference sequence). The V end was cut by 5 bases, the J end by 5 bases, with 13 bases between. Sequencing used immunoSEQ multiplex PCR; TCRdb keeps in-frame clones, though not all of them. With 150,000 to 200,000 clones in the sample, the ten largest clones hold roughly 2%. These data belong to a study of control samples from healthy donors and cancer patients. The receptor was isolated from a woman under 40 in good health. This chain joins TRBV7-9 and TRBJ1-5; possible D gene TRBD1, 5 bases. What was sequenced was blood. The CDR3 here is CASSRGGGDQPQHF. Written as DNA, the CDR3 is TGTGCCAGCAGCCGGGGAGGAGGGGATCAGCCCCAGCATTTT. The full variable domain, completed using reference TRBV7-9 and TRBJ1-5, is DTGVSQNPRHKITKRGQNVTFRCDPISEHNRLYWYRQTLGQGPEFLTYFQNEAQLEKSRLLSDRFSAERPKGSFSTLEIQRTEQGDSAMYLCASSRGGGDQPQHFGDGTRLSIL.